This T cell receptor beta chain originates from a study of T cell repertoires in cytomegalovirus infection. TCRdb reprocessed the reads with MiXCR, giving one entry per CDR3 protein. The table lists under 300,000 distinct CDR3 sequences, approximately 22% of them singletons. In the case of this clonotype: What it recognizes is unknown.

Whole-study findings and limits: Cumulative public TCR beta family frequency identified CMV carriers with the relevant HLA.

The CDR3 sequence is 13 residues long. Trimming stripped 3 bases from V and 0 bases from J, with 5 bases between. The V gene's germline CDR1 is SGHTA and CDR2 FQGNSA. This rearrangement joins TRBV7-2 to TRBJ1-2; no clear D. The sequences come from cultured PBMCs, collected from culture after CMV antigen stimulation. The sequence was collected from a human donor in good health (CMV status not recorded). Some clones in this sample may be carry-over from other donors' samples. CDR3 protein: CASSLLANYGYTF. The CDR3, as DNA: TGTGCCAGCAGCTTGCTTGCTAACTATGGCTACACCTTC. The full variable domain, with the rest looked up from reference TRBV7-2 and TRBJ1-2, is GAGVSQSPSNKVTEKGKDVELRCDPISGHTALYWYRQSLGQGLEFLIYFQGNSAPDKSGLPSDRFSAERTGGSVSTLTIQRTQQEDSAVYLCASSLLANYGYTFGSGTRLTVV.